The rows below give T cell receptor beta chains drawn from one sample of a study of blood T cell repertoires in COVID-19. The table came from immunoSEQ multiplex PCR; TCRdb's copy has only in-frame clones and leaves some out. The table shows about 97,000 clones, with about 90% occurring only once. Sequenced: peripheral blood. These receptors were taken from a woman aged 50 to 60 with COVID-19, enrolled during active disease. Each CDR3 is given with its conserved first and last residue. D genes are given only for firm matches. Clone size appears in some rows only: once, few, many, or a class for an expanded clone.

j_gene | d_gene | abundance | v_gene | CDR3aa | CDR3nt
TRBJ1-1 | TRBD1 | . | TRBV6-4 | CASSDHRGTEAFF | TGTGCCAGCAGTGATCACAGGGGCACTGAAGCTTTCTTT
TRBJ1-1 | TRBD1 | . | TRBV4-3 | CASSQFQGARTEAFF | TGCGCCAGCAGCCAATTCCAGGGGGCGCGCACTGAAGCTTTCTTT
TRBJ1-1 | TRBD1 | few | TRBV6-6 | CASRDPGGEGTEAFF | TGTGCCAGCAGAGACCCAGGGGGCGAGGGCACTGAAGCTTTCTTT
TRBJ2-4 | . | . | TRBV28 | CASSPPLGSGNIQYF | TGTGCCAGCAGTCCACCTCTAGGGAGCGGAAACATTCAGTACTTC
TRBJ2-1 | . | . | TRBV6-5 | CASSSQASSYNEQFF | TGTGCCAGCAGTTCCCAGGCGAGCTCCTACAATGAGCAGTTCTTC
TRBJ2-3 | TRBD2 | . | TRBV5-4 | CASSGGTSNTDTQYF | TGTGCCAGCAGCGGCGGGACTAGCAACACAGATACGCAGTATTTT
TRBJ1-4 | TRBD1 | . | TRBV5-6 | CASSLGQGFNEKLFF | TGTGCCAGCAGCCTTGGACAGGGCTTTAATGAAAAACTGTTTTTT
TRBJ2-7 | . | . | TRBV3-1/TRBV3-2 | CASSQEVVAATPYEQYF | TGTGCCAGCAGCCAAGAAGTGGTAGCGGCCACTCCCTACGAGCAGTACTTC
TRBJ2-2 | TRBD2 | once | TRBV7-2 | CASSLALAGGFSSGELFF | TGTGCCAGCAGCTTAGCCCTAGCGGGGGGTTTCAGTAGCGGGGAGCTGTTTTTT
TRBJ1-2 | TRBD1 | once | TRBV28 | CASNVRTGANYGYTF | TGTGCCAGCAACGTGCGGACAGGGGCCAACTATGGCTACACCTTC
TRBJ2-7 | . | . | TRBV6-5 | CASKEGFVQYF | TGTGCCAGCAAGGAGGGGTTTGTGCAGTACTTC
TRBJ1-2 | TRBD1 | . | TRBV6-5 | CASSTGGYGYTF | TGTGCCAGCAGCACAGGGGGTTATGGCTACACCTTC
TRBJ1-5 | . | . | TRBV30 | CAWRVGQPNQPQHF | TGTGCCTGGAGGGTCGGACAGCCCAATCAGCCCCAGCATTTT
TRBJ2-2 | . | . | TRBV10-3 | CAISESGGLTGELFF | TGTGCCATCAGTGAGTCGGGGGGACTCACCGGGGAGCTGTTTTTT
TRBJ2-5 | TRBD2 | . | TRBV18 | CASSPPISGGLQETQYF | TGTGCCAGCTCACCACCGATTAGCGGGGGCCTCCAAGAGACCCAGTACTTC
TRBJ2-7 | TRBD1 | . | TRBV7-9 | CASSPQTGGTREQYF | TGTGCCAGCAGCCCACAGACAGGGGGAACGAGAGAGCAGTACTTC
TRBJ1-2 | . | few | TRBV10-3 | CAISEAAITYGYTF | TGTGCCATCAGTGAGGCGGCCATAACCTATGGCTACACCTTC
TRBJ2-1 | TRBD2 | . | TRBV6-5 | CASSYGLAGVVEQFF | TGTGCCAGCAGTTACGGGCTAGCGGGGGTGGTTGAGCAGTTCTTC
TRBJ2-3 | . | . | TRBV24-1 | CATSESGLITDTQYF | TGTGCCACCAGTGAAAGCGGACTTATCACAGATACGCAGTATTTT
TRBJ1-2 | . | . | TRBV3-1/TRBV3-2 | CASSQQDYGYTF | TGTGCCAGCAGCCAACAGGACTATGGCTACACCTTC
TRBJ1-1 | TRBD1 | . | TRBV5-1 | CASSPDRAMNTEAFF | TGCGCCAGCAGCCCGGACAGGGCTATGAACACTGAAGCTTTCTTT
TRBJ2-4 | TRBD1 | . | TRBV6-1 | CASSEAGQGGPKNIQYF | TGTGCCAGCAGTGAAGCGGGACAGGGCGGCCCCAAAAACATTCAGTACTTC
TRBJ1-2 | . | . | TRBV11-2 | CASSARWQAVPFNYGYTF | TGTGCCAGCAGCGCCCGTTGGCAGGCCGTTCCCTTTAACTATGGCTACACCTTC
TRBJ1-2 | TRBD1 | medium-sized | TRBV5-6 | CASSLGTFGGGGGYTF | TGTGCCAGCAGCTTGGGCACTTTTGGAGGGGGCGGCGGCTACACCTTC
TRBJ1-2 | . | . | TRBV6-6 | CASGPAREYGYTF | TGTGCCAGTGGCCCGGCCCGGGAATATGGCTACACCTTC
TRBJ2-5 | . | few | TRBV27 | CASSRQVWETQYF | TGTGCCAGCAGTAGACAGGTCTGGGAGACCCAGTACTTC